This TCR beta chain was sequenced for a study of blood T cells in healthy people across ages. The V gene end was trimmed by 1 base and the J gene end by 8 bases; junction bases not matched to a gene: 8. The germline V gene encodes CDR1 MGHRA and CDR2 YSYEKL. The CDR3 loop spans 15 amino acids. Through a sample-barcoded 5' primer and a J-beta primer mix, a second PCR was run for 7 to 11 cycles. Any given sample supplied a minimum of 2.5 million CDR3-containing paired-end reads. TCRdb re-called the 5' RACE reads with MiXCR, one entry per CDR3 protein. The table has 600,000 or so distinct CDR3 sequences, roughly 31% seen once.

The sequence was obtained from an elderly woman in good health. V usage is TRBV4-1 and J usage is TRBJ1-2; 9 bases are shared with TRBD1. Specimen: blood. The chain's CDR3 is CASSQGGTGFGGYTF. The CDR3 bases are TGCGCCAGCAGCCAAGGCGGGACAGGGTTTGGCGGCTACACCTTC.